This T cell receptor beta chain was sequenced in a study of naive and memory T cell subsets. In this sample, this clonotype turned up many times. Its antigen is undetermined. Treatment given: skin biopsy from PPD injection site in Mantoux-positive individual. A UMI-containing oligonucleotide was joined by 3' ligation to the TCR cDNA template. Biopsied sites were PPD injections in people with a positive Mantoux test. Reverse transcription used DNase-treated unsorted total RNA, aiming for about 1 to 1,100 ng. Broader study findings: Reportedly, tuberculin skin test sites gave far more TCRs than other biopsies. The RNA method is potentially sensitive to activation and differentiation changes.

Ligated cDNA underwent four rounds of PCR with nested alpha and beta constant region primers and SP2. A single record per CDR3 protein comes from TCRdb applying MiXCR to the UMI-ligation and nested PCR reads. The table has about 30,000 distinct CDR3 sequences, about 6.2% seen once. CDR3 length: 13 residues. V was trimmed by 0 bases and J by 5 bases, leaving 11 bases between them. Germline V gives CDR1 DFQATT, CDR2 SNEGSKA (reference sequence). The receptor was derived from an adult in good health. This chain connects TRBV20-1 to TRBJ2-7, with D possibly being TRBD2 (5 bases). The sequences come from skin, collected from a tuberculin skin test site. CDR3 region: CSARDLGSDEQYF. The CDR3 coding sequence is TGCAGTGCTAGAGATCTGGGTAGCGACGAGCAGTACTTC.